The 9 T cell receptor beta chains below all came from one sample that was sequenced in a study of PD-1 blockade in classical Hodgkin lymphoma. The time point: newly diagnosed, previously untreated cHL patient sample. Negative selection with magnets was how CD8+ T cells were isolated from the thawed PBMCs. Method: immunoSEQ multiplex PCR; TCRdb's copy keeps in-frame clones and lacks some. The data hold approximately 14,000 clones, with roughly nine tenths observed a single time. Sequencing was carried out using CD8+ T cells from blood. The receptors derive from a human donor with classical Hodgkin lymphoma.

The chain employs TRBV5-5 and TRBJ1-2; D is possibly TRBD1 (6 bases). V was pared by 3 bases and J by 2 bases, with 14 bases between. The germline V gene encodes CDR1 SGHKS and CDR2 YYEKEE (reference sequence). This CDR3 comprises 15 residues. CDR3 sequence (DNA): TGTGCCAGCAGCTCCAGGGGCTTCACGAACTATGGCTACACCTTC. Translating gives CASSSRGFTNYGYTF.

J is TRBJ2-1 and V is TRBV7-9; 9 bases line up with TRBD2. The CDR3 sequence is 16 residues long. V was pared by 5 bases and J by 0 bases, with 5 bases of the junction left unmatched. Looked up from germline, CDR1 is SEHNR and CDR2 is FQNEAQ (reference sequence). In DNA, the CDR3 is TGTGCCAGCAGCGTCGGACTAGCGCCCTCCTACAATGAGCAGTTCTTC. Translated: CASSVGLAPSYNEQFF.

To note about this clone: Sequence at one end of the junction differs from germline and may be a read error. The J gene is TRBJ2-5, the V gene TRBV7-7; 11 bases agree with TRBD2. The CDR3 consists of 15 residues. Germline V CDR1 and CDR2: SSHAT, FNYEAQ (reference sequence). CDR3 nucleotide sequence: TGTGCTAGCAGCTCCTATACTAGCGGGAGCGAGACCCAGTACTTC. Translation: CASSSYTSGSETQYF. Together with reference TRBV7-7 and TRBJ2-5, the CDR3 gives the full variable domain: GAGVSQSPRYKVTKRGQDVTLRCDPISSHATLYWYQQALGQGPEFLTYFNYEAQPDKSGLPSDRFSAERPEGSISTLTIQRTEQRDSAMYRCASSSYTSGSETQYFGPGTRLLVL.

V is TRBV11-3 and J is TRBJ2-1, with D unresolved. V lost 3 bases to trimming and J lost 5 bases, with 11 bases between them. The CDR3 consists of 14 residues. From germline, CDR1 is SGHNT and CDR2 YENEEA. Written as DNA, the CDR3 is TGTGCCAGCAGCTTCCCGACTGGGAACAATGAGCAGTTCTTC. This sequence encodes CASSFPTGNNEQFF.

This chain connects TRBV10-3 to TRBJ1-2; tentatively, D is TRBD1 (5 bases). Germline V gene data show CDR1 as ENHRY and CDR2 as SYGVKD. This CDR3 has 15 residues. V was pared by 5 bases and J by 6 bases, with 19 bases between. CDR3 in DNA: TGTGCCATCAGTCCGGAGGGGCAGACCTTCAATGGCTACACCTTC. Amino acids: CAISPEGQTFNGYTF.

In this sample, this clone turned up a few times. The chain links TRBV11-3 to TRBJ2-1; D is unresolved. This CDR3 is built from 15 residues. CDR1 is SGHNT and CDR2 is YENEEA in the germline V gene. V lost 1 base and J 3 bases, leaving 10 bases between the germline ends. The CDR3 DNA reads as TGTGCCAGCAGCTTAGGGGGTAGCCACTACAATGAGCAGTTCTTC. Translating it yields CASSLGGSHYNEQFF.

This clone came up a few times. The chain combines TRBV7-9 with TRBJ2-1; TRBD2 aligns across 12 bases. The junction had 8 bases not matched to a gene; V was cut back by 4 bases and J by 7 bases. The CDR3 has 16 residues. The germline V gene has CDR1 SEHNR and CDR2 FQNEAQ (reference sequence). The chain's CDR3 is CASSSSLAGGRNEQFF. CDR3 nucleotides: TGTGCCAGCAGCTCAAGTCTAGCGGGAGGGCGGAATGAGCAGTTCTTC.

V and J are TRBV9 and TRBJ1-2, with D perhaps TRBD1 (5 bases). Between the trimmed V and J ends, which lost 3 bases and 7 bases, there was a span of 10 bases. There are 12 residues in the CDR3. The germline V gene encodes CDR1 SGDLS and CDR2 YYNGEE. In DNA form, the CDR3 reads TGTGCCAGCAGCGGGGGGGGACCTGGCTACACCTTC. Translated, it gives CASSGGGPGYTF.

The V gene is TRBV7-9, the J gene TRBJ1-2, with D possibly matching TRBD1 (6 bases). From germline, CDR1 is SEHNR and CDR2 FQNEAQ (reference sequence). The CDR3 extends over 15 amino acids. V lost 1 base to trimming and J lost 8 bases, with 17 bases between them. The CDR3 bases are TGTGCCAGCAGCTTAGAGGGGGTGGGGTCTAGCGGCTACACCTTC. Amino acids: CASSLEGVGSSGYTF.